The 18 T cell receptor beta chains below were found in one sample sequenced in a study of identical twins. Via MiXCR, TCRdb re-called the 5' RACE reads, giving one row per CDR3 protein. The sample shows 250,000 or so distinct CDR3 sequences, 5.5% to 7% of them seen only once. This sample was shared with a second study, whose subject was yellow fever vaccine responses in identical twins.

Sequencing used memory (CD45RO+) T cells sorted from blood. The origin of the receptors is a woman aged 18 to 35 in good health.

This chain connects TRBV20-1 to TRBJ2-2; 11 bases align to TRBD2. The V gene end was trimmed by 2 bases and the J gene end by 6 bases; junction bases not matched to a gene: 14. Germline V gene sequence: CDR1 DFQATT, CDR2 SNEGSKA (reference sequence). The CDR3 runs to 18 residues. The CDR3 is CSARPRGSGGEFPGELFF. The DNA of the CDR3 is TGCAGTGCTAGACCCCGGGGTAGCGGGGGGGAATTCCCCGGGGAGCTGTTTTTT.

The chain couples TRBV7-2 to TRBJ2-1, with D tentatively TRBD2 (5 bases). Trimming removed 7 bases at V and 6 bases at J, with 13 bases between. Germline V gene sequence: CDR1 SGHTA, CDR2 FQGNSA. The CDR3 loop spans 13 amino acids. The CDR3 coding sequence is TGTGCCAGCACCGCTTGGGCGGGCAATGAGCAGTTCTTC. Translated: CASTAWAGNEQFF.

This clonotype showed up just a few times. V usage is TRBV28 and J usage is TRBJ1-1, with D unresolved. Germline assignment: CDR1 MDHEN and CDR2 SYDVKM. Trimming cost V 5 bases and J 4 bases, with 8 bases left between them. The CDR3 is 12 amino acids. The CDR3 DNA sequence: TGTGCCAGCAGTCAACAGACCACTGAAGCTTTCTTT. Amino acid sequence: CASSQQTTEAFF.

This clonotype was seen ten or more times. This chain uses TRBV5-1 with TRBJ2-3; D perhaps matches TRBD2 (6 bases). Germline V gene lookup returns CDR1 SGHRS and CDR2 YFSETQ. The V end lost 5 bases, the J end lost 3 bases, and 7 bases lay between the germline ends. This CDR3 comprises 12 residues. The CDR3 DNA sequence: TGCGCCAGCAGGGAGGGGACAGATACGCAGTATTTT. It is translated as CASREGTDTQYF.

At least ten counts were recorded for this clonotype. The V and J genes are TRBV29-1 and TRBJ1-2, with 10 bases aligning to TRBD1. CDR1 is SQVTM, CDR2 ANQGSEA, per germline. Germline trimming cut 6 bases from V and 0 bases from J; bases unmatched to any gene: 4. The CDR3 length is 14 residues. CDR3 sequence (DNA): TGCAGCGTCGACGGGACAGGGGCTAACTATGGCTACACCTTC. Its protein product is CSVDGTGANYGYTF. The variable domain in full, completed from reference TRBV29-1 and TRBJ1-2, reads SAVISQKPSRDICQRGTSLTIQCQVDSQVTMMFWYRQQPGQSLTLIATANQGSEATYESGFVIDKFPISRPNLTFSTLTVSNMSPEDSSIYLCSVDGTGANYGYTFGSGTRLTVV.

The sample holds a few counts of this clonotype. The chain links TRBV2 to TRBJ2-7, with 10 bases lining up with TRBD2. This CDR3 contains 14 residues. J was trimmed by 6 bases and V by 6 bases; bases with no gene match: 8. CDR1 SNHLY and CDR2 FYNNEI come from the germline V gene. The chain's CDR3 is CASSPGLAGVEQYF. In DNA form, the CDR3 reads TGTGCCAGCAGCCCTGGGCTAGCGGGAGTCGAGCAGTACTTC.

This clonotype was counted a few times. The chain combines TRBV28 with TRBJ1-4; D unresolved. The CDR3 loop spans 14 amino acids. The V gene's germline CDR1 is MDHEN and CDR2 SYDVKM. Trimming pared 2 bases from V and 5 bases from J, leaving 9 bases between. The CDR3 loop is CASSLVSSNEKLFF. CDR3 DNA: TGTGCCAGCAGTTTAGTTTCTAGCAATGAAAAACTGTTTTTT.

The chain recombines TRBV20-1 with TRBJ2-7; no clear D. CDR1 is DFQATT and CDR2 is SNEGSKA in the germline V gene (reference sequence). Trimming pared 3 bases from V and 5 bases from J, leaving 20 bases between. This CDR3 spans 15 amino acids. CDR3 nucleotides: TGCAGTGCTAGTCTCGACCCAACTCCTGGGGACGAGCAGTACTTC. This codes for CSASLDPTPGDEQYF.

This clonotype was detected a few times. The CDR3 DNA reads TGTGCCAGCAGGGACAGGGGGCCGGATAATTCACCCCTCCACTTT. Translated, it gives CASRDRGPDNSPLHF. The chain links TRBV2 to TRBJ1-6, with 11 nucleotides matching TRBD1. The CDR3 runs to 15 residues. J gave up 5 bases and V 6 bases, and 3 bases lay outside the gene matches. Germline-derived CDR1 and CDR2 are SNHLY and FYNNEI.

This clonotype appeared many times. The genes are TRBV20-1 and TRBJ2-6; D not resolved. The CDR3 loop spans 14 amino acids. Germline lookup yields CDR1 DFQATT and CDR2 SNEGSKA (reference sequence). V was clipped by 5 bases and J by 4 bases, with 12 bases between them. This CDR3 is CSARTNLGANVLTF. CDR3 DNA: TGCAGTGCTCGGACCAATCTCGGGGCCAACGTCCTGACTTTC.

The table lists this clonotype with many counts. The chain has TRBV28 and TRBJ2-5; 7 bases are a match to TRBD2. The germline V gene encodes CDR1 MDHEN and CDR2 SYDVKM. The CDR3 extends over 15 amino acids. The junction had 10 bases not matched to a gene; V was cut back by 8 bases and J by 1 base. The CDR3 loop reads CASVSSGGPQETQYF. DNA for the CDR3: TGTGCCAGCGTCAGCTCGGGAGGCCCCCAAGAGACCCAGTACTTC.

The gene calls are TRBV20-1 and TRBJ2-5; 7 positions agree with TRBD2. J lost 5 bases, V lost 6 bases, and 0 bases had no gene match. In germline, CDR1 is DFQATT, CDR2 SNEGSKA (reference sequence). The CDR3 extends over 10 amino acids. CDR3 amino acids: CSAGGETQYF. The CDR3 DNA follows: TGCAGTGCGGGGGGGGAGACCCAGTACTTC.

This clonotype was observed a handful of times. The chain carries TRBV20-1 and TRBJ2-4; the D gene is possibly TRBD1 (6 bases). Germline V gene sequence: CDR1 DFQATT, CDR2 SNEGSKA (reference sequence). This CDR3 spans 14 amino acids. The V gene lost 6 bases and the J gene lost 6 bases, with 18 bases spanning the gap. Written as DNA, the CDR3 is TGCAGTGCCATGACAGGCCTAGAACTAAACATTCAGTACTTC. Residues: CSAMTGLELNIQYF.

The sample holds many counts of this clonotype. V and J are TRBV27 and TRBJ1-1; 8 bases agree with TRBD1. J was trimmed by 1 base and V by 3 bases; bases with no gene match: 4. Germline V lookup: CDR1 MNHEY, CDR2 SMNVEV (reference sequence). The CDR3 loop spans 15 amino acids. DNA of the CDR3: TGTGCCAGCAGTTTCCAGGGGGCCTCGAACACTGAAGCTTTCTTT. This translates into CASSFQGASNTEAFF.

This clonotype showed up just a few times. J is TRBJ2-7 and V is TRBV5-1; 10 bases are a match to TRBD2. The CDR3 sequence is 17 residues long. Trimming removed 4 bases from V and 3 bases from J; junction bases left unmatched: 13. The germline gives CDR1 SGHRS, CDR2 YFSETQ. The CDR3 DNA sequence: TGCGCCAGCAGCCCGAAGGCTAGCGGGAGTGGGGTCTACGAGCAGTACTTC. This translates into CASSPKASGSGVYEQYF.

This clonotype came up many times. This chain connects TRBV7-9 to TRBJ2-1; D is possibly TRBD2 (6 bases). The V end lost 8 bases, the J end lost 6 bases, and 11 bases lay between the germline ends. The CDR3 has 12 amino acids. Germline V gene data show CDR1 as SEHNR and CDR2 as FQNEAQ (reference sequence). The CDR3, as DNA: TGTGCCAGCGGTCGGGAGCGCAATGAGCAGTTCTTC. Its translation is CASGRERNEQFF. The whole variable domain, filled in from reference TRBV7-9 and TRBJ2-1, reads DTGVSQNPRHKITKRGQNVTFRCDPISEHNRLYWYRQTLGQGPEFLTYFQNEAQLEKSRLLSDRFSAERPKGSFSTLEIQRTEQGDSAMYLCASGRERNEQFFGPGTRLTVL.

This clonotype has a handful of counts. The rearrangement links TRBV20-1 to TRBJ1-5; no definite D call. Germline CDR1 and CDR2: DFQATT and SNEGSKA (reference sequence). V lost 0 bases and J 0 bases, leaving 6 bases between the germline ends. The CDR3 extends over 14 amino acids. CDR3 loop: CSAREGPSNQPQHF. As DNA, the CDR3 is TGCAGTGCTAGAGAAGGGCCTAGCAATCAGCCCCAGCATTTT.

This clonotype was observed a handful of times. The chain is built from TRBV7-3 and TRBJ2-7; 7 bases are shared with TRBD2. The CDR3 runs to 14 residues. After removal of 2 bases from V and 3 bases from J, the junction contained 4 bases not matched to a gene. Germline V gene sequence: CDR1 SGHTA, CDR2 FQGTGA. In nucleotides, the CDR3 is TGTGCCAGCAGCTTAGGCGGGGGTGTCTACGAGCAGTACTTC. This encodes CASSLGGGVYEQYF.